The present T cell receptor (beta chain) was sequenced within a study of neurological immune-mediated disorders (dated by TCRdb to between 2019 and 2020). Regarding the research as a whole: Among the approximately 35 multiple sclerosis patients, approximately 30 had relapsing-remitting MS and 3 had secondary progressive MS. Peripheral blood TCR-beta repertoires from patients with HTLV-I-associated myelopathy (HAM/TSP), patients with multiple sclerosis, and healthy controls were compared in the study using UMI-based sequencing. Longitudinal samples, technical triplicates and paired sorted CD4+ and CD8+ T-cell subsets, alongside PBMC samples, were included among the 106 TCR-beta libraries. The cohort included about 70 subjects: roughly 14 with HAM/TSP, around 34 with multiple sclerosis, and about 20 healthy controls.

Study-wide findings and limitations: In phylogenetic analysis, the repertoires of 18 of 34 MS patients grouped into a cluster of related CDR3 sequences, which suggests a possible signature at the repertoire level. The MS cluster was not associated with any clinical or MRI features, and the authors stated that larger cohorts are needed. No identical CDR3 amino acid sequences were shared among expanded clones across subjects, suggesting private TCR-beta repertoires in all groups. The highest TCR clonal expansion was observed in HAM/TSP patients, whereas the lowest was observed in MS patients, even when compared with healthy controls.

cDNA was synthesized by template-switch 5'RACE using a primer with a 10-nucleotide random unique molecular identifier that tagged each TCR transcript. Each sequencing run produced over 170 million TCR-beta sequences covering 15-18 subjects. The RNeasy kit was used to extract total RNA. The KAPA Real-time Library Amplification kit was used to amplify TCR-beta VDJ regions with primers targeting the TCR constant region and the 5'RACE anchor. A first PCR added sample indexes and Illumina adaptors, and a second PCR then raised library yield. The roughly 650 bp TCR product was size-selected on a 2% E-gel SizeSelection system after Ampure bead purification. Before pooling, library quality was assessed on a Bioanalyzer, concentration was determined with Qubit, and library quantification was performed with the Kapa Library Quantification kit. An Illumina HiSeq 2500 sequenced the libraries paired-end 2 x 150 bp. To increase sequence diversity, about 24-32% phiX was spiked into each library pool. The original pipeline was this. The UMI-based MiGEC pipeline processed quality-filtered reads and removed over 85% of raw TCR sequences during error correction. VDJ genes were aligned to IMGT germline references, and clonotypes were defined by unique CDR3 amino acid sequence plus V-J genes. VDJtools evaluated clonal expansion, Shannon diversity and CDR3 relatedness (CalcPairwiseDistances, ClusterSamples); CLCbio workbench built phylogenetic trees. Clones with at least 8 unique UMIs were defined as expanded, with this threshold being based on coefficient-of-variation modelling across technical triplicates. The public reads were quality trimmed at Q25 with fastp and then assembled into clones with MiXCR by TCRdb, keeping productive beta chains. Entries that share a CDR3 protein sequence are merged under the most common genes and DNA. V and J calls and clone size were set by TCRdb, not the authors. This sample has tens of thousands of distinct CDR3 sequences in its table, and around 3.1% of those were observed once. The ten largest make up 5.9% of the sample.

For the unsorted PBMC libraries, 2 million PBMCs were stored in RNAlater at -80 degrees C until RNA extraction and were used to generate the libraries. Multiple sclerosis patients were enrolled in a US clinical protocol evaluating disease progression by magnetic resonance imaging. Peripheral blood was subjected to Ficoll-Hypaque density gradient centrifugation to isolate PBMCs, which were then cryopreserved in liquid nitrogen. Ten or more counts support this clonotype. Its antigen is still unknown. No much larger clone exists at a distance of one base, and base qualities are not known. The germline V end is reduced by 2 bases and the J end by 4 bases; junction bases left unmatched: 7. The CDR3 numbers 16 residues from cysteine through phenylalanine. Only CDR3 DNA remains: 48 bases, in frame from the first base. In the germline V gene (reference sequence), CDR1 corresponds to DFQATT and CDR2 to SNEGSKA.

This TCR derives from a man in his forties with multiple sclerosis. Input material: PBMCs. The V and J segments used are TRBV20-1 and TRBJ2-3; 12 bases in the middle match TRBD2. The CDR3 protein sequence reads: CSARLAGGLNPDTQYF. In nucleotide form, the sequence is TGCAGTGCTAGACTAGCGGGGGGGCTGAACCCAGATACGCAGTATTTT.